This TCR beta chain was sequenced in a study of PD-L1 blockade in urothelial cancer. Across the study: Patients with male sex and bladder-origin urothelial cancer accounted for twenty-five of 29 enrolled. Broader study findings: Tumor-associated clones in the blood of durable-benefit patients grew more at 3 weeks.

Synthetic analogs of TCR templates were spiked into every PCR. Using immunoSEQ multiplex PCR, the repertoire was profiled, and TCRdb retains in-frame clones only, with some absent. This table has some 97,000 clones, approximately 91% appearing once. CDR1 WSHSY and CDR2 SAAADI come from the germline V gene. The CDR3 covers 13 residues. The ends were cut back, 1 base at V and 7 bases at J, with 11 bases in the middle. Points on this clone: Its specificity is not known.

Individual patients had between 1 and 8 samples, taken pretreatment and on-treatment. The TCR comes from a woman older than 75 with urothelial cancer. The source material was PBMCs, sampled around atezolizumab (anti-PD-L1) treatment. The chain has TRBV10-2 and TRBJ2-7; no clear D gene. Here the CDR3 reads CASSEWQILEQYF. CDR3 DNA: TGCGCCAGCAGTGAGTGGCAGATCTTAGAGCAGTACTTC.